Shown below are 8 T cell receptor beta chains from a single sample sequenced in a study of spatial heterogeneity in lung cancer. General observations from the study: Higher tumor mutation counts went along with higher counts of expanded intratumoral alpha and beta TCRs.

The time point was: sample taken at primary tumor resection. TCRdb re-derived calls from the 5' RACE reads in MiXCR, one entry per CDR3 protein. The sample consists of nearly 15,000 distinct CDR3 sequences, around 7.5% of them appearing once. These TCRs' antigens remain unknown. Sequenced here: lung tumor tissue, sampled at surgery. These receptors were collected from a male donor with early-stage non-small cell lung cancer.

Relative to its sample, this clonotype is medium-sized. The chain links TRBV6-5 to TRBJ1-2; D call uncertain. CDR1 is MNHEY, CDR2 SVGAGI, per germline. V lost 4 bases to trimming and J lost 7 bases, with 10 bases between them. The CDR3 length is 12 residues. The CDR3 bases are TGTGCCAGCAGTTCCCGGGTCGGTGGCTACACCTTC. Its translation: CASSSRVGGYTF.

The V gene is TRBV7-2, the J gene TRBJ2-5; TRBD2 aligns across 8 bases. This CDR3 comprises 15 residues. Trimming at V came to 2 bases and at J to 5 bases, leaving 7 bases not matched to a gene. Germline V gene sequence: CDR1 SGHTA, CDR2 FQGNSA. This chain's CDR3 is CASSLYGGAWETQYF. CDR3 nucleotides: TGTGCCAGCAGCTTATACGGGGGGGCCTGGGAGACCCAGTACTTC.

The table lists this clonotype with many counts. The rearrangement links TRBV20-1 to TRBJ2-5; D gene uncertain. The CDR3 spans 12 residues. Between the trimmed V and J ends, which lost 5 bases and 7 bases, there was a span of 14 bases. Germline V gene sequence: CDR1 DFQATT, CDR2 SNEGSKA (reference sequence). The chain's CDR3 is CSALPGYGTQYF. The CDR3 nucleotides are TGCAGTGCTCTACCGGGTTATGGGACCCAGTACTTC.

The gene calls are TRBV30 and TRBJ1-1; D is unclear. With 0 bases removed from V and 3 bases from J, the gap between germline ends came to 8 bases. This CDR3 comprises 13 residues. Germline CDR1 GTSNPN, CDR2 SVGIG (reference sequence). CDR3 sequence reads: CAWSVLVDTEAFF. CDR3 bases: TGTGCCTGGAGTGTACTGGTGGACACTGAAGCTTTCTTT.

This clonotype showed up many times. The rearrangement joins TRBV5-1 to TRBJ2-1, with D unresolved. Trimming removed 1 base from V and 8 bases from J, with 7 bases in between. Germline CDR1 is SGHRS and CDR2 is YFSETQ. This CDR3 is built from 12 residues. CDR3 nucleotides: TGCGCCAGCAGCTTGCCAGACCATGAGCAGTTCTTC. Protein sequence: CASSLPDHEQFF. Combining the CDR3 with reference TRBV5-1 and TRBJ2-1 gives the whole variable domain KAGVTQTPRYLIKTRGQQVTLSCSPISGHRSVSWYQQTPGQGLQFLFEYFSETQRNKGNFPGRFSGRQFSNSRSEMNVSTLELGDSALYLCASSLPDHEQFFGPGTRLTVL.

The sample holds many counts of this clonotype. The DNA of the CDR3 is TGTGCCAGCAGCGTCTCCGGGATAGTAGGAGAAAAACTGTTTTTT. This gives the protein CASSVSGIVGEKLFF. The chain joins TRBV9 to TRBJ1-4; no reliable D call. V dropped 2 bases and J dropped 8 bases, with 16 bases sitting between them. CDR3 size: 15 residues. Germline-derived CDR1 and CDR2 are SGDLS and YYNGEE.

This clonotype was counted at least ten times. The genes are TRBV24-1 and TRBJ2-1; D is uncertain. The CDR3 contains 14 residues. The germline V gene encodes CDR1 KGHDR and CDR2 SFDVKD. V was trimmed by 4 bases and J by 3 bases, leaving 9 bases between them. The CDR3 nucleotides read TGTGCCACCAGTGAGGGTACCATCTACAATGAGCAGTTCTTC. Translating gives CATSEGTIYNEQFF.

This clonotype was recorded many times. This sequence joins TRBV20-1 and TRBJ2-1; unclear D gene. V lost 6 bases and J 0 bases, leaving 12 bases between the germline ends. CDR1 and CDR2 (germline): DFQATT, SNEGSKA (reference sequence). The CDR3 is 14 amino acids. The CDR3 region has the DNA TGCAGTGCCATGACCCGAAGCTCCTACAATGAGCAGTTCTTC. This encodes CSAMTRSSYNEQFF.